This TCR beta chain was documented in a study of TIL therapy for anti-PD-1-resistant metastatic lung cancer. V lost 3 bases to trimming and J lost 0 bases, with 9 bases between them. Germline lookup yields CDR1 SNHLY and CDR2 FYNNEI. This CDR3 has 15 amino acids. The time point: pre-treatment sample, taken before nivolumab and TIL therapy. Sequencing used immunoSEQ v3. Sequenced by immunoSEQ multiplex PCR; TCRdb stores in-frame clones only, minus some. The table includes about 52,000 clones, roughly 85% detected once. Material: blood, obtained at baseline. This receptor was obtained from a woman aged 30-79 years with non-small cell lung cancer. The chain carries TRBV2 and TRBJ1-3; D uncertain. CDR3 loop: CASSESGISGNTIYF. As DNA, the CDR3 is TGTGCCAGCAGTGAGTCCGGTATCTCTGGAAACACCATATATTTT.